The T cell receptor beta chain described here comes from a study of T-cell reconstitution after alpha-beta-depleted transplantation in children. This CDR3 has 13 amino acids. CDR1 and CDR2 from the germline V gene are SQVTM and ANQGSEA. V was cut by 2 bases and J by 6 bases, with 13 bases left in between. Preparation of the TCRbeta library was carried out with unique molecular identifiers. MiXCR was run by TCRdb on the PCR reads, yielding one entry per CDR3 protein. The sample lists about 610,000 distinct CDR3 sequences; approximately 10% were seen once. Source: PBMCs from the stem cell graft donor, taken from the stem cell graft. The source is a human donor who donated a stem cell graft to a child with acute myeloid leukemia. This chain connects TRBV29-1 to TRBJ1-2; D perhaps matches TRBD1 (6 bases). The DNA for the CDR3 is TGCAGCGTTGAACTCCGGACAGAGAATGGCTACACCTTC. It encodes CSVELRTENGYTF.